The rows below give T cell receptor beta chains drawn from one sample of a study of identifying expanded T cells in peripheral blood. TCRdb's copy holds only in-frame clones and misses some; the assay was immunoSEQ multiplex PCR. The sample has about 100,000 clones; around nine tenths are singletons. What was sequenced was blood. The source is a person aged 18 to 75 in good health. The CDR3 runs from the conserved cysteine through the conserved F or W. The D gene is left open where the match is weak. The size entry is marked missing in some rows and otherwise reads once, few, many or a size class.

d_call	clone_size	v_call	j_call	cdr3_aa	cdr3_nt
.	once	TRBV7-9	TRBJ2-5	CASSAGGQETQYF	TGTGCCAGCAGCGCTGGGGGGCAAGAGACCCAGTACTTC
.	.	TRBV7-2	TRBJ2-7	CASSLKLSSYEQYF	TGTGCCAGCAGCTTAAAGTTGAGCTCCTACGAGCAGTACTTC
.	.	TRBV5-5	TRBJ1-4	CASSMGGSYNEKLFF	TGTGCCAGCAGCATGGGTGGCAGTTATAATGAAAAACTGTTTTTT
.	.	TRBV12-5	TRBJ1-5	CASGLYSSNQPQHF	TGTGCTAGTGGTTTGTACAGTAGCAATCAGCCCCAGCATTTT
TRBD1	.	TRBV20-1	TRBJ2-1	CSARDRGEQFF	TGCAGTGCTAGGGACAGGGGTGAGCAGTTCTTC
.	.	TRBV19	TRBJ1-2	CASSTQGLGYTF	TGTGCCAGTAGCACACAGGGATTAGGCTACACCTTC
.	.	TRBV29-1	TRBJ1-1	CSVEGFEGRTEAFF	TGCAGCGTTGAAGGGTTCGAGGGGAGGACTGAAGCTTTCTTT
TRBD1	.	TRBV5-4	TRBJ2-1	CASSKTGGSYNEQFF	TGTGCCAGCAGCAAGACAGGGGGCTCCTACAATGAGCAGTTCTTC
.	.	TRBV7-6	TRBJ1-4	CASSLGGANEKLFF	TGTGCCAGCAGCTTAGGGGGGGCTAATGAAAAACTGTTTTTT
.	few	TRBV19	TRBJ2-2	CASSVDRDPRGELFF	TGTGCCAGTAGTGTCGACCGGGACCCTCGGGGGGAGCTGTTTTTT
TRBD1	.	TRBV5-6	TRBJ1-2	CASSLGTGSPGWTF	TGTGCCAGCAGCTTGGGGACAGGATCTCCAGGTTGGACCTTC
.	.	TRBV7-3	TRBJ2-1	CASSLSSDSINEQFF	TGTGCCAGCAGCTTATCATCCGACAGTATCAATGAGCAGTTCTTC
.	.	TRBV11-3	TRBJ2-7	CASSRFGGAVYEQYF	TGTGCCAGCAGCCGATTTGGGGGGGCGGTCTACGAGCAGTACTTC
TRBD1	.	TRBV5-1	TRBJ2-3	CASSPGQGALLDTQYF	TGCGCCAGCAGCCCAGGACAGGGGGCATTATTAGATACGCAGTATTTT
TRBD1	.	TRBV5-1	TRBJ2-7	CASIPGTGRSHEQYF	TGCGCCAGCATCCCCGGGACAGGGAGATCCCACGAGCAGTACTTC
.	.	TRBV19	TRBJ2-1	CASSSGQYNEQFF	TGTGCCAGTAGTAGCGGCCAGTACAATGAGCAGTTCTTC
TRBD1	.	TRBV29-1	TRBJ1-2	CSAPFVGQGLGYTF	TGCAGCGCCCCCTTCGTGGGACAGGGCCTTGGCTACACCTTC
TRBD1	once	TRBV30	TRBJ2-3	CAWVDRGGPDTQYF	TGTGCCTGGGTAGACAGGGGTGGACCAGATACGCAGTATTTT
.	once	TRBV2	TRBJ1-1	CASSDRLEAFF	TGTGCCAGCAGTGATCGCCTAGAAGCTTTCTTT
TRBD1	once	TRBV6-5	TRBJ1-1	CASSYSRGLNTEAFF	TGTGCCAGCAGTTACTCGAGGGGGCTGAACACTGAAGCTTTCTTT
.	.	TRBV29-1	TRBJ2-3	CSVEYGGTDTQYF	TGCAGCGTTGAATATGGCGGCACAGATACGCAGTATTTT
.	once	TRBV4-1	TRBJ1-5	CASSDGRYSNQPQHF	TGCGCCAGCAGCGACGGAAGGTATAGCAATCAGCCCCAGCATTTT
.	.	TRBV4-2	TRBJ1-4	CASSQVKYWDTNEKLFF	TGTGCCAGCAGCCAAGTGAAGTATTGGGATACTAATGAAAAACTGTTTTTT
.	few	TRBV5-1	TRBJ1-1	CASTGNTEAFF	TGCGCCAGCACTGGGAACACTGAAGCTTTCTTT
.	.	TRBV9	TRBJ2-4	CASSDLRNIQYF	TGTGCCAGCAGTGATCTCCGAAACATTCAGTACTTC
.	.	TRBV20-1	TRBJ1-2	CSARKASGYTF	TGCAGTGCTAGAAAGGCCTCTGGCTACACCTTC
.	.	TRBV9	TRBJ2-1	CASSLDPAGEQFF	TGTGCCAGCTCCTTGGACCCCGCCGGCGAGCAGTTCTTC
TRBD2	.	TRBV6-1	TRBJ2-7	CASSARTRTSGSYEQYF	TGTGCCAGCAGTGCCCGAACCAGGACTAGCGGGAGTTACGAGCAGTACTTC
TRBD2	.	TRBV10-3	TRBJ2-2	CAIRRVGGTGTTSGSVPGELFF	TGTGCCATCAGAAGAGTAGGCGGGACAGGGACTACTAGCGGGAGTGTTCCCGGGGAGCTGTTTTTT
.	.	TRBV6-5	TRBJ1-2	CASSPDWAHPNGYTF	TGTGCCAGCAGTCCCGATTGGGCCCACCCAAATGGCTACACCTTC
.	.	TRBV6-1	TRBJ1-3	CASSQTGGNTIYF	TGTGCCAGCAGCCAGACAGGTGGAAACACCATATATTTT
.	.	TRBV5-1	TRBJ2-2	CASSLGLANTGELFF	TGCGCCAGCAGCTTGGGCCTAGCTAACACCGGGGAGCTGTTTTTT
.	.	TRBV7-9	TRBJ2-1	CASSLEVGREYNEQFF	TGTGCCAGCAGCTTAGAGGTAGGGCGCGAGTACAATGAGCAGTTCTTC
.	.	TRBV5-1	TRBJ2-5	CASRPGPQQGTQYF	TGCGCCAGTAGGCCGGGACCGCAGCAAGGGACCCAGTACTTC
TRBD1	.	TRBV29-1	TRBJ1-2	CSVRASGQGDYGYTF	TGCAGCGTCAGGGCCTCGGGACAGGGGGACTATGGCTACACCTTC
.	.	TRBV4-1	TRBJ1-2	CASSQGGGDFYGYTF	TGCGCCAGCAGCCAAGGAGGAGGGGACTTCTATGGCTACACCTTC
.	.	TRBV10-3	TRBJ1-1	CAISLGLNTEAFF	TGTGCCATCAGTCTAGGCCTGAACACTGAAGCTTTCTTT
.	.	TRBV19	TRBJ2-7	CASRWAKGPYEQYF	TGTGCCAGTAGGTGGGCTAAGGGCCCCTACGAGCAGTACTTC
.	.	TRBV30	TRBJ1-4	CAWSRPGGGFNEKLFF	TGTGCCTGGAGTCGGCCCGGTGGAGGCTTTAATGAAAAACTGTTTTTT
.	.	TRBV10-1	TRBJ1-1	CASPSDWYAEAFF	TGCGCCAGCCCCTCGGACTGGTATGCTGAAGCTTTCTTT
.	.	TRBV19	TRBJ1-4	CASSPSLRGINEKLFF	TGTGCCAGTAGTCCCTCCCTCAGGGGAATTAATGAAAAACTGTTTTTT
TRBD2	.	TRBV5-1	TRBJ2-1	CASSLTSGSYNEQFF	TGCGCCAGCAGCTTGACTAGCGGGTCATACAATGAGCAGTTCTTC
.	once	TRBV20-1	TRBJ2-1	CSAREGIEQFF	TGCAGTGCTAGAGAGGGAATCGAGCAGTTCTTC
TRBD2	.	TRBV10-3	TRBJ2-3	CAISGGIAGVPDTQYF	TGTGCCATCAGTGGGGGAATAGCGGGAGTCCCCGATACGCAGTATTTT
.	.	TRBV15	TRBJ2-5	CATSRDPGQETQYF	TGTGCCACCAGCAGAGATCCGGGCCAAGAGACCCAGTACTTC
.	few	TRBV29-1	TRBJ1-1	CSAIDREAFF	TGCAGCGCCATCGACAGAGAAGCTTTCTTT
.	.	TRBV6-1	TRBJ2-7	CASREAQGSSYEQYF	TGTGCCAGCAGGGAAGCACAGGGTAGCTCCTACGAGCAGTACTTC
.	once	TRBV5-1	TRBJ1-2	CASSFQPENGYTF	TGCGCCAGCAGCTTTCAACCCGAGAATGGCTACACCTTC
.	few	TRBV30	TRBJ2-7	CAWSFTGNEQYF	TGTGCCTGGAGTTTTACGGGTAACGAGCAGTACTTC
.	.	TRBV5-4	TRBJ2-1	CASSLQGASYNEQFF	TGTGCCAGCAGCTTACAGGGAGCCTCCTACAATGAGCAGTTCTTC
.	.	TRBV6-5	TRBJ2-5	CASSYLEWGTQYF	TGTGCCAGCAGTTACCTGGAGTGGGGGACCCAGTACTTC
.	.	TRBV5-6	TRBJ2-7	CASSRTDSYEQYF	TGTGCCAGCAGCCGGACGGATTCCTACGAGCAGTACTTC
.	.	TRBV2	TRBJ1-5	CASKGLADQPQHF	TGTGCCAGCAAGGGACTAGCGGATCAGCCCCAGCATTTT
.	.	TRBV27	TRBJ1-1	CASSTSVNTEAFF	TGTGCCAGCAGCACGTCAGTGAACACTGAAGCTTTCTTT